The 23 T cell receptor beta chains given below trace back to one sample, sequenced in a study of cytomegalovirus exposure and HLA in healthy donors. The method was immunoSEQ multiplex PCR; TCRdb's version includes in-frame clones alone and lacks a portion of them. This table holds approximately 180,000 clones, around 86% found once. The sample taken for sequencing was PBMCs. The receptors were sampled from a woman aged 18-29 years in good health and CMV-seronegative.

The V call is TRBV6-5, the J call TRBJ2-3; D remains unclear. Germline-derived CDR1 and CDR2 are MNHEY and SVGAGI. The CDR3 loop spans 12 amino acids. Trimming pared 6 bases from V and 4 bases from J, leaving 8 bases between. This chain's CDR3 is CASRASSDTQYF. The CDR3 DNA reads TGTGCCAGCAGGGCCTCTTCAGATACGCAGTATTTT.

V and J are TRBV6-1 and TRBJ2-2; 10 bases align to TRBD2. The CDR3 totals 16 residues. V lost 4 bases to trimming and J lost 0 bases; unmatched junction nucleotides: 2. Germline V CDR1 and CDR2: MNHNS, SASEGT. CDR3 bases: TGTGCCAGCAGTGTCCTAGCGGGGGCGAACACCGGGGAGCTGTTTTTT. Translating gives CASSVLAGANTGELFF.

The chain combines TRBV4-2 with TRBJ1-1, with no clear D. The CDR3 totals 14 residues. Per the germline V gene, CDR1 is LGHNA and CDR2 is YNFKEQ. Trimming stripped 0 bases from V and 1 base from J, with 6 bases between. CDR3 protein: CASSQDLQNTEAFF. The CDR3 region has the DNA TGTGCCAGCAGCCAAGATTTACAGAACACTGAAGCTTTCTTT.

The chain recombines TRBV5-4 with TRBJ1-1; 8 bases match TRBD1. Germline V gene lookup returns CDR1 SGHNT and CDR2 YYREEE (reference sequence). With 4 bases clipped from V and 6 bases from J, the junction kept 11 bases outside the gene matches. This CDR3 is 15 amino acids long. The CDR3 coding sequence is TGTGCCAGCAGCCTTCAATCGGGACAGGCCCCTGAAGCTTTCTTT. It codes for CASSLQSGQAPEAFF.

The chain employs TRBV6-1 and TRBJ2-7, with 8 bases identical to TRBD1. This CDR3 spans 12 amino acids. Germline-derived CDR1 and CDR2 are MNHNS and SASEGT. Trimming took 10 bases from V and 6 from J; bases not matched to a gene: 8. The CDR3 loop is CAIGDRLGEQYF. The CDR3 DNA reads as TGTGCCATCGGGGACAGGTTGGGCGAGCAGTACTTC.

The chain recombines TRBV18 with TRBJ1-5, with D uncertain. From germline, CDR1 is KGHSH and CDR2 LQKENI. The CDR3 length is 14 residues. V was trimmed by 3 bases and J by 9 bases, leaving 15 bases between them. As DNA, the CDR3 is TGTGCCAGCTCACCCGGCGGCTCCCAAGGGCCCCAGCATTTT. Translating it yields CASSPGGSQGPQHF.

This chain connects TRBV27 to TRBJ2-7; tentative D call: TRBD1 (5 bases). Germline CDR1 reads MNHEY; CDR2 reads SMNVEV (reference sequence). CDR3 size: 14 residues. Trimming stripped 1 base from V and 6 bases from J, with 13 bases between. This CDR3 reads CASSLLNRPSEQYF. The CDR3 DNA reads TGTGCCAGCAGTTTATTGAACAGGCCCTCCGAGCAGTACTTC.

This chain uses TRBV4-2 with TRBJ1-2; 7 bases align to TRBD1. V trimming: 7 bases; J trimming: 2 bases; junction bases outside the gene matches: 16. Germline-derived CDR1 and CDR2 are LGHNA and YNFKEQ. CDR3 size: 17 residues. The CDR3 sequence: CASTMSPQGRSNYGYTF. The CDR3 region has the DNA TGTGCCAGCACCATGTCCCCACAGGGGCGTTCCAACTATGGCTACACCTTC.

The chain is built from TRBV2 and TRBJ2-3; D not resolved. Germline V gene lookup returns CDR1 SNHLY and CDR2 FYNNEI. V was clipped by 8 bases and J by 8 bases, with 29 bases between them. This CDR3 has 17 residues. The DNA of the CDR3 is TGTGCCAGCCAGAAGATCCCCACACCAGCCCGAGGTGTTACGCAGTATTTT. Amino acids: CASQKIPTPARGVTQYF.

The chain links TRBV11-3 to TRBJ2-3; no definite D call. V was trimmed by 1 base and J by 3 bases, leaving 8 bases between them. This CDR3 spans 14 amino acids. Germline V lookup: CDR1 SGHNT, CDR2 YENEEA. For the CDR3, the DNA is TGTGCCAGCAGCTTAGCGGGTGAGACAGATACGCAGTATTTT. This encodes CASSLAGETDTQYF.

The DNA for the CDR3 is TGCGCCAGCAGCCAAGCTCTCGGCCGGACAGGGGGCAGAACCGGGGAGCTGTTTTTT. It codes for CASSQALGRTGGRTGELFF. The chain recombines TRBV4-1 with TRBJ2-2, with 11 nucleotides matching TRBD1. The CDR3 has 19 residues. Germline CDR1 reads MGHRA; CDR2 reads YSYEKL. Unmatched junction bases numbered 12, after V lost 1 base and J lost 5 bases.

V usage is TRBV5-8 and J usage is TRBJ1-2; D gene ambiguous. V was clipped by 1 base and J by 3 bases, with 7 bases between them. This CDR3 region has 13 residues. Germline assignment: CDR1 SGHTS and CDR2 YDEGEE. Here the CDR3 reads CASSLSGYYGYTF. CDR3 in DNA: TGTGCCAGCAGCTTGTCCGGGTACTATGGCTACACCTTC.

The chain combines TRBV7-9 with TRBJ1-5; 7 bases align to TRBD1. The CDR3 totals 14 residues. Trimming took 6 bases from V and 0 from J; bases not matched to a gene: 2. CDR1 is SEHNR, CDR2 FQNEAQ, per germline (reference sequence). The CDR3 DNA reads TGTGCCAGCAGTCGACAGGGTAGCAATCAGCCCCAGCATTTT. Translated, it gives CASSRQGSNQPQHF.

In its sample, this clone was seen once. The chain is built from TRBV11-2 and TRBJ2-2, with D possibly matching TRBD1 (5 bases). Germline V lookup: CDR1 SGHAT, CDR2 FQNNGV. The CDR3 contains 17 residues. Trimming took 2 bases from V and 6 from J, leaving 19 bases between them. The CDR3 here is CASSLFRQKGSAGELFF. The CDR3 DNA follows: TGTGCCAGCAGCTTATTCCGACAGAAGGGGTCCGCCGGGGAGCTGTTTTTT.

The table lists this clone with a few counts. The gene calls are TRBV10-3 and TRBJ1-2, with 8 bases identical to TRBD1. Germline lookup yields CDR1 ENHRY and CDR2 SYGVKD. There are 13 residues in the CDR3. Losses at the gene ends were 4 bases for V and 4 bases for J; bases not matched to a gene: 2. CDR3 loop: CAISGDRSYGYTF. CDR3 DNA sequence: TGTGCCATCAGTGGGGACAGGAGCTATGGCTACACCTTC.

This chain joins TRBV5-1 and TRBJ1-4; a possible D gene is TRBD1 (5 bases). This CDR3 has 14 amino acids. V was shortened by 4 bases and J by 6 bases, with 13 bases between the two germline ends. CDR1 SGHRS and CDR2 YFSETQ come from the germline V gene. CDR3 region: CASSLAGWDEKLFF. The CDR3 coding sequence is TGCGCCAGCAGCCTTGCAGGGTGGGATGAAAAACTGTTTTTT.

The genes are TRBV10-1 and TRBJ2-7, with TRBD1 identical over 8 bases. This CDR3 contains 12 residues. V lost 6 bases to trimming and J lost 7 bases; unmatched junction nucleotides: 5. Germline lookup yields CDR1 WNHNN and CDR2 SYGVQD (reference sequence). The CDR3 here is CASRDRVGEQYF. As DNA, the CDR3 is TGCGCCAGCAGGGACAGGGTGGGAGAGCAGTACTTC.

The chain has TRBV6-1 and TRBJ1-5; D might be TRBD1 (5 bases). The CDR3 runs to 14 residues. Germline V gives CDR1 MNHNS, CDR2 SASEGT. V was cut by 5 bases and J by 7 bases, with 15 bases left in between. The CDR3: CASSLEQGTQPQHF. The CDR3, as DNA: TGTGCCAGCAGTTTGGAGCAGGGCACCCAGCCCCAGCATTTT.

This rearrangement joins TRBV4-2 to TRBJ2-3, with 7 bases fitting TRBD2. V lost 1 base, J lost 0 bases, and 10 bases stayed unmatched. This CDR3 is built from 18 residues. Germline CDR1 reads LGHNA; CDR2 reads YNFKEQ. CDR3 sequence: CASSQGTERLASTDTQYF. Here the CDR3 DNA reads TGTGCCAGCAGCCAAGGAACCGAGCGACTAGCTAGCACAGATACGCAGTATTTT.

The rearrangement joins TRBV15 to TRBJ2-1, with TRBD1 matching over 9 bases. Germline CDR1 LNHNV, CDR2 YYDKDF (reference sequence). V lost 3 bases and J lost 3; bases outside the gene matches: 3. This CDR3 contains 15 residues. CDR3 nucleotides: TGTGCCACCAGCAGGGACAGGGGCCTCTACAATGAGCAGTTCTTC. It specifies CATSRDRGLYNEQFF.

V usage is TRBV29-1 and J usage is TRBJ2-7, with D maybe TRBD1 (6 bases). CDR1 is SQVTM and CDR2 is ANQGSEA in the germline V gene. CDR3 length equals 12 residues. Trimming left V 5 bases short and J 3 bases short, with 11 bases between. CDR3 residues: CSVPRGDYEQYF. The CDR3 DNA is TGCAGCGTTCCCAGGGGAGACTACGAGCAGTACTTC.

The chain uses TRBV7-8 and TRBJ2-7; D is possibly TRBD2 (6 bases). Per germline, CDR1 SGHVS and CDR2 FQNEAQ. This CDR3 spans 14 amino acids. V was pared by 4 bases and J by 4 bases, with 14 bases between. The CDR3 here is CASSSRRLGYEQYF. CDR3 nucleotides: TGTGCCAGCAGCTCCCGAAGACTAGGGTACGAGCAGTACTTC.

Of note for this clone: The conserved phenylalanine or tryptophan is not found at the CDR3 terminus, so this likely reflects a read error. The DNA is left out, because the CDR3 cannot be placed on it with certainty; the CDR3 is given as TCRdb lists it. The chain has TRBV2 and TRBJ2-7; the D call TRBD1 from the table was never checked on the DNA. Germline CDR1 SNHLY, CDR2 FYNNEI. The CDR3 length is 11 residues, termini included. This CDR3 is CASSDRAVILR.